This is a list of T cell receptor beta chains from one sample in a study of CD8 T cell repertoires and HIV-1 epitope variants. Here immunoSEQ multiplex PCR was the method, and the copy in TCRdb shows in-frame clones only, minus some. Counted here are more than 85,000 clones, around 67% occurring once; the ten biggest clones make up under 30%. Sequenced sample: uncultured baseline CD8+ T cells from peripheral blood mononuclear cells (PBMCs). The receptors come from a male donor with HIV. Each CDR3 is given with its conserved first and last residue.

J gene	V gene	CDR3 protein
TRBJ2-5	TRBV28	CASSFSRGGEETQYF
TRBJ2-1	TRBV23-1	CASSQGRSNNEQFF
TRBJ1-1	TRBV14	CASSQSGGAFF
TRBJ2-3	TRBV9	CASSVDQGVADTQYF
TRBJ1-2	TRBV2	CASSEPSGENGYTF
TRBJ2-7	TRBV5-4	CASSLDVYEQYF
TRBJ2-7	TRBV19	CASSIEAPRISRNLAYEQYF
TRBJ2-7	TRBV7-9	CASSSGQGSREQYF
TRBJ1-2	TRBV4-3	CASSPGGKSYGYTF
TRBJ2-7	TRBV2	CASSDRGTGSYEQYF
TRBJ1-1	TRBV6-1	CASSKIGTEAFF
TRBJ2-7	TRBV5-6	CASSLRLLYEQYF
TRBJ1-2	TRBV11-3	CASSSTGLGDYVYGYTF
TRBJ1-6	TRBV28	CASSFTMRISPLHF
TRBJ2-3	TRBV7-2	CASGTSGRAVADTQYF
TRBJ2-1	TRBV5-1	CASSLGSASRGEQFF
TRBJ2-2	TRBV28	CASLPGTDTGELFF
TRBJ2-3	TRBV13	CASSSSTDTQYF
TRBJ1-1	TRBV6-1	CASSEAAGLNTEAFF
TRBJ2-7	TRBV28	CASSLSAGVREQYF
TRBJ2-7	TRBV27	CASSSRQGAHGYEQYF
TRBJ2-3	TRBV27	CASRLIAGLADTQYF
TRBJ2-3	TRBV5-1	CASSPVTSSDTQYF
TRBJ1-2	TRBV30	CAWSVSREGGYTF